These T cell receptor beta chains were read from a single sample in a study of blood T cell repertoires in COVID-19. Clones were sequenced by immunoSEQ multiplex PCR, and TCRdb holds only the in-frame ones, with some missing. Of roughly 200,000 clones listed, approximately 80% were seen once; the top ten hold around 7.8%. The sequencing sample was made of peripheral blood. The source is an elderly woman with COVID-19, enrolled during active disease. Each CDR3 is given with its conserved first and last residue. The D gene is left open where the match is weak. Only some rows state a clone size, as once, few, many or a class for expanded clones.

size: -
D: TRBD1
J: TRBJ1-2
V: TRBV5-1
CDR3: CASSPEGRGHGYTF
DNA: TGCGCCAGCAGCCCCGAGGGCAGGGGGCATGGCTACACCTTC

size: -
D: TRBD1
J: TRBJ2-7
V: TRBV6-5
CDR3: CASRRGQGIDEQYF
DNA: TGTGCCAGCCGCAGGGGGCAAGGAATCGACGAGCAGTACTTC

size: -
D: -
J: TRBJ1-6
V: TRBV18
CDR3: CASSPIGDSPLHF
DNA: TGTGCCAGCTCACCTATTGGAGATTCACCCCTCCACTTT

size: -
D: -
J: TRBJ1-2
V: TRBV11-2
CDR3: CASSPPQGSLYGYTF
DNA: TGTGCCAGCAGCCCCCCACAGGGATCGCTTTATGGCTACACCTTC

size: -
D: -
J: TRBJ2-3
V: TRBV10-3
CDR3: CAISSTGGGSDTQYF
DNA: TGTGCCATCAGTAGTACAGGTGGAGGGTCAGATACGCAGTATTTT

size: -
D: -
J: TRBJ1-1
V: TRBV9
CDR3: CASSPFSGGMGTEAFF
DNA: TGTGCCAGCAGCCCCTTCTCGGGGGGGATGGGCACTGAAGCTTTCTTT

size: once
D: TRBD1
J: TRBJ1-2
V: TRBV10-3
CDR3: CAISPGTGDGYTF
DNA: TGTGCCATCAGCCCCGGGACAGGGGATGGCTACACCTTC

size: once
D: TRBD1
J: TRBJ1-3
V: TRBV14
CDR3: CASSQMTGRNTIYF
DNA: TGTGCCAGCAGCCAGATGACAGGGAGAAACACCATATATTTT

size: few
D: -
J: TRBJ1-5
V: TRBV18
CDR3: CASSPADSNWPQHF
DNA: TGTGCCAGCTCACCGGCGGACAGCAATTGGCCCCAGCATTTT

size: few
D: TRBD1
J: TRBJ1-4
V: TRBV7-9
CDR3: CASSPSRQGPEKLFF
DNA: TGTGCCAGCAGCCCTTCACGACAGGGGCCTGAAAAACTGTTTTTT

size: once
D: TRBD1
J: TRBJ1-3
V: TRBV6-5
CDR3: CASRRQGSGNTIYF
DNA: TGTGCCAGCAGACGACAGGGTTCTGGAAACACCATATATTTT

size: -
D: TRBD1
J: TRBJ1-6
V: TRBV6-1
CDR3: CASSEVGQGVSPLHF
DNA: TGTGCCAGCAGTGAAGTCGGACAGGGAGTTTCACCCCTCCACTTT

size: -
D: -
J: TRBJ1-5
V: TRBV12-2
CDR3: CASRFGTGFQPQHF
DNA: TGTGCAAGTCGCTTCGGGACAGGGTTTCAGCCCCAGCATTTT

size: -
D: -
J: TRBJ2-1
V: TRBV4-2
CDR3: CASSHENNEQFF
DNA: TGTGCCAGCAGCCACGAGAACAATGAGCAGTTCTTC

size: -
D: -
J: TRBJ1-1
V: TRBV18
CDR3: CASSRDGEGTEAFF
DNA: TGTGCCAGCTCACGGGACGGGGAGGGTACTGAAGCTTTCTTT

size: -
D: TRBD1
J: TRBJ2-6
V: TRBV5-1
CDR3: CASSLSTGFSGANVLTF
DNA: TGCGCCAGCAGCTTGTCGACAGGGTTCTCTGGGGCCAACGTCCTGACTTTC

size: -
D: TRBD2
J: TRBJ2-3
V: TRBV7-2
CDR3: CASSPRASGTPSEYF
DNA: TGTGCCAGCAGCCCCCGGGCTAGCGGGACCCCAAGCGAGTATTTT

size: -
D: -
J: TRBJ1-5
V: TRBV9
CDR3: CASGRGAGQPQHF
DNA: TGTGCCAGCGGGAGGGGCGCGGGCCAGCCCCAGCATTTT

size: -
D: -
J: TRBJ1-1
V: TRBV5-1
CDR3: CASSLTGQPGTEAFF
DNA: TGCGCCAGCAGCTTAACAGGGCAACCGGGGACTGAAGCTTTCTTT

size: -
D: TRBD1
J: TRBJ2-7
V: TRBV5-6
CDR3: CASSRDVIQGQEQYF
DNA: TGTGCCAGCAGCCGGGATGTTATACAGGGGCAAGAGCAGTACTTC

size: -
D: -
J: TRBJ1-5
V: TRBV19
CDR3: CASSINRRPQHF
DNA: TGTGCCAGTAGTATCAACAGGCGGCCCCAGCATTTT

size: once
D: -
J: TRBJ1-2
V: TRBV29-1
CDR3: CSVETGINYGYTF
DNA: TGCAGCGTCGAAACAGGGATAAACTATGGCTACACCTTC

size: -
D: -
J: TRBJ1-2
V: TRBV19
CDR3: CASTSGGGFYGYTF
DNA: TGTGCCTCCACCTCGGGGGGGGGTTTCTATGGCTACACCTTC

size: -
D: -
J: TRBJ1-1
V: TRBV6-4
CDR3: CANNPTAKKNTEAFF
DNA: TGTGCCAACAACCCGACAGCCAAAAAGAACACTGAAGCTTTCTTT

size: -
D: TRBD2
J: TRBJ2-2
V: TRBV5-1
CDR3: CASTFGLAGGPSTGELFF
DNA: TGCGCCAGCACCTTTGGACTAGCGGGAGGGCCGAGCACCGGGGAGCTGTTTTTT

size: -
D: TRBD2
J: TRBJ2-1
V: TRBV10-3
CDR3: CATVASGGARNEQFF
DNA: TGTGCCACCGTGGCTAGCGGGGGGGCGAGAAATGAGCAGTTCTTC

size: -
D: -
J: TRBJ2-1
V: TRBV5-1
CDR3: CASGATHGIYNEQFF
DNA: TGCGCCAGCGGCGCCACGCACGGGATATACAATGAGCAGTTCTTC

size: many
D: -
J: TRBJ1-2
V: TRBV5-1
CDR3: CASSPEQGSHGYTF
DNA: TGCGCCAGCAGCCCGGAGCAGGGTTCTCATGGCTACACCTTC

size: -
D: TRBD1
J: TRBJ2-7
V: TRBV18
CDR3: CASSPFRDRAYEQYF
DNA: TGTGCCAGCTCACCGTTCCGGGACAGAGCCTACGAGCAGTACTTC

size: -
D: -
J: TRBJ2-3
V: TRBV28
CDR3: CASEVAGMNTQYF
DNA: TGTGCCTCCGAGGTCGCCGGGATGAATACGCAGTATTTT

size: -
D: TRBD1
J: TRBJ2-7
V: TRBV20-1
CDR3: CSASHGTGSLREQYF
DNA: TGCAGTGCTAGTCACGGGACAGGGTCCCTCAGAGAGCAGTACTTC

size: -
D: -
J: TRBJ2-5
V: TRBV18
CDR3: CASSPVQGPLAQYF
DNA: TGTGCCAGCTCACCGGTTCAGGGTCCGTTGGCCCAGTACTTC

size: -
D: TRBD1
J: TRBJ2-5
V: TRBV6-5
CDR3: CASSSGTEETQYF
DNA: TGTGCCAGCAGTTCCGGGACAGAAGAGACCCAGTACTTC

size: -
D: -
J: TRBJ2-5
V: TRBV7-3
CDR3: CASSLNIQETQYF
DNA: TGTGCCAGCAGCTTAAACATCCAAGAGACCCAGTACTTC

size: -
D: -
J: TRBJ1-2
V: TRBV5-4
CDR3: CASSLGAESYGYTF
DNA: TGTGCCAGCAGCTTGGGGGCCGAAAGCTATGGCTACACCTTC

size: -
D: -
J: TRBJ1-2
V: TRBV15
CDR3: CATSRGGEAYGYTF
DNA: TGTGCCACCAGCAGAGGGGGCGAAGCCTATGGCTACACCTTC

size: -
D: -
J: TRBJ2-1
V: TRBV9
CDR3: CASSVDLNEQFF
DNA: TGTGCCAGCAGCGTAGATCTCAATGAGCAGTTCTTC

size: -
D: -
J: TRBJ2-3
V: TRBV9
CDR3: CASSVAVITDTQYF
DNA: TGTGCCAGCAGCGTAGCCGTAATCACAGATACGCAGTATTTT

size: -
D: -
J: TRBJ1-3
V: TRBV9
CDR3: CASSVEASGNTIYF
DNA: TGTGCCAGCAGCGTCGAAGCCTCTGGAAACACCATATATTTT

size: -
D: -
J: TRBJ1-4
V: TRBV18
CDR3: CASSQRRTNEKLFF
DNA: TGTGCCAGCTCACAAAGGAGAACTAATGAAAAACTGTTTTTT

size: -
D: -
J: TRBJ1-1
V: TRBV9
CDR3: CASSVDQDTEAFF
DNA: TGTGCCAGCAGCGTAGATCAGGACACTGAAGCTTTCTTT

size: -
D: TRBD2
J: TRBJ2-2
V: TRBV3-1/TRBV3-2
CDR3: CASSQEGTSGMGTGELFF
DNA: TGTGCCAGCAGCCAAGAAGGGACTAGCGGGATGGGCACCGGGGAGCTGTTTTTT

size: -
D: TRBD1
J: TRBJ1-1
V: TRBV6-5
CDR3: CASSWDRLTAEAFF
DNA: TGTGCCAGCAGTTGGGACAGGCTAACGGCTGAAGCTTTCTTT

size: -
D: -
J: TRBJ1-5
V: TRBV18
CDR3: CASSQQGWGNQPQHF
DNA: TGTGCCAGCTCACAACAGGGTTGGGGGAATCAGCCCCAGCATTTT

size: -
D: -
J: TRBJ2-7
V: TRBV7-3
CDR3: CVSSLGGGYEQYF
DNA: TGTGTCAGCAGCTTAGGTGGAGGGTACGAGCAGTACTTC

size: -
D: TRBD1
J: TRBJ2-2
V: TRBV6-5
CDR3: CASSYPRTGKTGELFF
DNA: TGTGCCAGCAGTTACCCGAGGACAGGGAAGACCGGGGAGCTGTTTTTT

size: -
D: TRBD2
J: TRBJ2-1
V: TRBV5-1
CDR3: CASLGTSSNEQFF
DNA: TGCGCCAGCTTAGGGACTAGCTCCAATGAGCAGTTCTTC

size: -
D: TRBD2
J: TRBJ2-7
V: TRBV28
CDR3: CASIPAAGGYYEQYF
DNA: TGTGCCAGCATCCCGGCCGCGGGAGGTTACTACGAGCAGTACTTC

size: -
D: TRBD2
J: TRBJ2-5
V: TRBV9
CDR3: CASSVDSGAQETQYF
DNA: TGTGCCAGCAGCGTAGACAGCGGGGCCCAAGAGACCCAGTACTTC

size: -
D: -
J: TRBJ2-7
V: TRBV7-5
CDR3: CVRSLPGTVTYEQYF
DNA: TGTGTCAGAAGCCTACCGGGGACAGTAACCTACGAGCAGTACTTC

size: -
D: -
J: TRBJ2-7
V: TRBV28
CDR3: CASIGYEQYF
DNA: TGTGCCAGCATCGGCTACGAGCAGTACTTC

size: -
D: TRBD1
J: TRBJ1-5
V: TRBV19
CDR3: CASSYTGTENQPQHF
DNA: TGTGCCAGCTCTTACACCGGGACAGAAAATCAGCCCCAGCATTTT